This T cell receptor (beta chain) is from a study of T cell changes during pregnancy in multiple sclerosis. TCRdb keeps only in-frame clones here, not all; method: immunoSEQ multiplex PCR. In the table there are over 50,000 clones, 90% to 95% of which are singletons. This sequence was found in a female donor in good health, enrolled as a control in a pregnancy study. Sequenced here: peripheral blood, sampled in the third trimester of pregnancy.

CDR3 protein: CASSPTTNPGGYTF. The CDR3 DNA follows: TGTGCCAGCAGCCCAACGACGAACCCGGGGGGCTACACCTTC. This chain links TRBV7-8 with TRBJ1-2; D gene ambiguous. Germline V lookup: CDR1 SGHVS, CDR2 FQNEAQ. This CDR3 has 14 amino acids. Trimming pared 5 bases from V and 8 bases from J, leaving 18 bases between.